This T cell receptor (beta chain) was recorded in a study of T-cell reconstitution after alpha-beta-depleted transplantation in children (dated by TCRdb to 2015 to 2016). Some background on the complete study: Using TCR repertoire profiling, the study followed T-cell immune reconstitution in a quantitative way in children after TCRalphabeta/CD19-depleted allogeneic hematopoietic cell transplantation. On the study overall, not on this receptor specifically: The apparently early alphabetaT-cell count recovery about two months after transplant was reportedly dependent on only several hundred rapidly expanded clones derived from non-depleted graft cells. The high TCRbeta diversity at day 60 in some patients was ascribed to recipient T cells and intrathymic progenitors that had survived conditioning. The frequencies of hyperexpanded clones fell over the following months, and after one year, T-cell counts and TCRbeta diversity were mostly attributed to newly produced T cells.

CDR1 is given as SGHTA and CDR2 as FQGNSA, both from the germline V gene. From the cysteine through the phenylalanine, the CDR3 covers 15 amino acids. Only the CDR3 DNA is retained, 45 bases long and in frame from the first base. V loses 5 bases of germline sequence and J loses 2 bases, and the interval between the two ends is 13 bases. This clonotype was picked up a small number of times. The antigen it binds to is not known. No qualities accompany the bases; no much larger clone lies one base away. Receptor libraries were prepared by PCR. Reads for this sample came from an Illumina HiSeq 2500. TCR library preparation used molecular barcoding, with unique molecular identifiers applied to normalize quantification of the TCRbeta repertoire. TCRdb ran its own pipeline on the public reads, namely fastp trimming at Q25 and MiXCR clone calling, and kept in-frame beta chains. For every CDR3 protein sequence, its rows merge into one entry that carries the most common genes and DNA. For this sample the table gives about 980,000 distinct CDR3 sequences, of which about 26% were detected only once. The ten biggest clones cover over 25% of the sample.

Read against the paper, the sample's treatment or condition label means: allogeneic hematopoietic cell transplantation with graft depleted of TCRalphabeta T cells and CD19 B cells. The children who served as transplant recipients had been given grafts of TCRalphabeta/CD19-depleted allogeneic hematopoietic cells. The source material was PBMCs, mostly from graft donor cells, sampled 360 days after TCRalphabeta/CD19-depleted stem cell transplant. This chain is built from TRBV7-2 and TRBJ1-3; TRBD1 is possibly the D segment (5 matching bases). The source is a boy under two years old who had a stem cell transplant for SCID, so the T cells may come from the graft donor. CDR3 reads: CASSARGPTGNTIYF. The nucleotide sequence reads TGTGCCAGCAGCGCACGGGGCCCAACTGGAAACACCATATATTTT.